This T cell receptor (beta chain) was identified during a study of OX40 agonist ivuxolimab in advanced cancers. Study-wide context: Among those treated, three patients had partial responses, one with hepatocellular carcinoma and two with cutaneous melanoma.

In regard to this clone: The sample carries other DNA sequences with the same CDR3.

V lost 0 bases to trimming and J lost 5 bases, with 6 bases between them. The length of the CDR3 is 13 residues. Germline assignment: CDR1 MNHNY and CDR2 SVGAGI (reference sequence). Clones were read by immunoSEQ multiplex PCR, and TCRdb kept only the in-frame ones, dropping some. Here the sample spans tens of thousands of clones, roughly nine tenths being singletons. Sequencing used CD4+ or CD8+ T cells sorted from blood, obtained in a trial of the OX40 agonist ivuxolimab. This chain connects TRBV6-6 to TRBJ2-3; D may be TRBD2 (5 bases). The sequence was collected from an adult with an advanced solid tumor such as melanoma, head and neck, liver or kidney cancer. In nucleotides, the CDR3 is TGTGCCAGCAGTTACTCTCGGGGAGATACGCAGTATTTT. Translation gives CASSYSRGDTQYF.